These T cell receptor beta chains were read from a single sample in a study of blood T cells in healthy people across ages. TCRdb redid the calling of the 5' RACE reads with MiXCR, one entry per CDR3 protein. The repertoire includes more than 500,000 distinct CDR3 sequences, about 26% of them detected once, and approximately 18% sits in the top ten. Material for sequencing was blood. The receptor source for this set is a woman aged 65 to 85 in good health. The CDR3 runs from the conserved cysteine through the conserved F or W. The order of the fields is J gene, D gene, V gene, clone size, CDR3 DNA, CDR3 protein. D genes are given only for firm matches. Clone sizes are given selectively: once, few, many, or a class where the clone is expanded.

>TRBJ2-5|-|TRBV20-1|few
TGCAGTGCTACTAAGGGGGGAGGCCAAGAGACCCAGTACTTC
CSATKGGGQETQYF
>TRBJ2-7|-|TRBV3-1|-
TGTGCCAGCGGCCAAGATTGGGGTTACGAGCAGTACTTC
CASGQDWGYEQYF
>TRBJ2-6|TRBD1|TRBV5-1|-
TGCGCCAGCAGCCTCCGACAGGGTGGTGGGGCCAACGTCCTGACTTTC
CASSLRQGGGANVLTF
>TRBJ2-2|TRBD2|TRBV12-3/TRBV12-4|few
TGTGCCAGCAGTTTTCAGCGGGGGGGCGCCGGGGAGCTGTTTTTT
CASSFQRGGAGELFF
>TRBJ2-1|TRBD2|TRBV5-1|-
TGCGCCAGCAGCTTGGCGACTAGCGGGGGGGCCTACAATGAGCAGTTCTTC
CASSLATSGGAYNEQFF
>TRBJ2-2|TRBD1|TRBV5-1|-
TGCGCCAGCAAAGCCCCGCTTACAGGGGGCGGGGAGTACACCGGGGAGCTGTTTTTT
CASKAPLTGGGEYTGELFF
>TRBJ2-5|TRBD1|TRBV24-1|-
TGTGCCACCAGTGATGCACAGGGGGCGGGAGAGACCCAGTACTTC
CATSDAQGAGETQYF
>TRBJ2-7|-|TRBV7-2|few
TGTGCCAGCAGCCTATCCGGGACGCAGCAGTACTTC
CASSLSGTQQYF
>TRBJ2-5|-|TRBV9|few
TGTGCCAGCAGCGTAGTGGGGAGCCAAGAGACCCAGTACTTC
CASSVVGSQETQYF
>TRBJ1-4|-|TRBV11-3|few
TGTGCCAGCAGCTCCGTACGGGGGGGCAGAGGAGAAAAACTGTTTTTT
CASSSVRGGRGEKLFF
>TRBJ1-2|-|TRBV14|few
TGTGCCAGCAGCCCCCGATGGGTCGGCTATGGCTACACCTTC
CASSPRWVGYGYTF
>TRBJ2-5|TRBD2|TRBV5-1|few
TGCGCCAGCAGCCCTAGCGGGGGGGCCTTGGAGACCCAGTACTTC
CASSPSGGALETQYF
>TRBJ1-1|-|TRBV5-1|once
TGCGCCAGCAGTTTGACGGGAGTGGACACTGAAGCTTTCTTT
CASSLTGVDTEAFF